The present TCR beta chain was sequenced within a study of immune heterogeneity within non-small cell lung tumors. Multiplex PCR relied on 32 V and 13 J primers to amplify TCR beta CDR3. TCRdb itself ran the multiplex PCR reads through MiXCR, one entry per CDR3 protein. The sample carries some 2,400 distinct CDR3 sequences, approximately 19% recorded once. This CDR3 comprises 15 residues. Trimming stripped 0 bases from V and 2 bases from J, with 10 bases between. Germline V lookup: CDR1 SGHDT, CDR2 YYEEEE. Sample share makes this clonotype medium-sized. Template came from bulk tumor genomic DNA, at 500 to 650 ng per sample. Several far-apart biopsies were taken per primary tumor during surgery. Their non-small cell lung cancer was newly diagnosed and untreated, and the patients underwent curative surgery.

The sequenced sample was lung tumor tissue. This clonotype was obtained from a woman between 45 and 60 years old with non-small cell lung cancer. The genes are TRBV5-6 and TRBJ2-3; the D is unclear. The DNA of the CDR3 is TGTGCCAGCAGCTTGGTCGACCCTCCCACAGATACGCAGTATTTT. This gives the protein CASSLVDPPTDTQYF. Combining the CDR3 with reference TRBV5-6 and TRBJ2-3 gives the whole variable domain DAGVTQSPTHLIKTRGQQVTLRCSPKSGHDTVSWYQQALGQGPQFIFQYYEEEERQRGNFPDRFSGHQFPNYSSELNVNALLLGDSALYLCASSLVDPPTDTQYFGPGTRLTVL.